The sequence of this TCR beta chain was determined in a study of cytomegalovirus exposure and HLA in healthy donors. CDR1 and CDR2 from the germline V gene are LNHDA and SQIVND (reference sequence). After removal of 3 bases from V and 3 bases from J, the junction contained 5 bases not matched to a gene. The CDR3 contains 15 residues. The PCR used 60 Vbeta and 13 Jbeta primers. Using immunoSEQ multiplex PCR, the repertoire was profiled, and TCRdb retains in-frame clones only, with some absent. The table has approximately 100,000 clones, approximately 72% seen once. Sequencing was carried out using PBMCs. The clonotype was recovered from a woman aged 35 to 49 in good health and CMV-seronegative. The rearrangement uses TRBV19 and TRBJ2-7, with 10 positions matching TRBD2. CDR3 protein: CASSILAGEIYEQYF. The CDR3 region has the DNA TGTGCCAGTAGTATTCTAGCGGGAGAGATCTACGAGCAGTACTTC.